The rows below give T cell receptor beta chains drawn from one sample of a study of vaccination and CD4 T cells after COVID-19. TCRdb itself ran the PCR reads through MiXCR, one entry per CDR3 protein. This table has tens of thousands of distinct CDR3 sequences, 36% appearing once. No antigen has been assigned to these receptors. The specimen comprised CD4+ T cells from blood, cultured in vitro, sampled about 7 months after SARS-CoV-2 vaccination. These receptor sequences come from a human donor who had recovered from COVID-19. Both conserved end residues are part of each CDR3. The order of the fields is V gene, clone size, J gene, D gene, CDR3 protein, CDR3 DNA. D genes are given only for firm matches. Some rows have no size entry. The others give once, few or many, or a class for an expanded clone.

TRBV5-4	-	TRBJ2-5	-	CASSPGTMYQETQYF	TGTGCCAGCAGTCCCGGGACAATGTACCAAGAGACCCAGTACTTC
TRBV10-3	-	TRBJ2-3	TRBD2	CASSAGGLDTQYF	TGTGCCTCGTCGGCGGGAGGGTTAGATACGCAGTATTTT
TRBV29-1	-	TRBJ2-1	-	CSVVGSPYNEQFF	TGCAGCGTTGTGGGGAGTCCCTACAATGAGCAGTTCTTC
TRBV7-2	-	TRBJ2-5	TRBD2	CASSLGPGGGETQYF	TGCGCCAGCAGCTTGGGACCGGGGGGAGGAGAGACCCAGTACTTC
TRBV7-6	-	TRBJ2-3	TRBD2	CASSLGAGGRADTQYF	TGTGCCAGCAGCTTAGGAGCGGGAGGGCGGGCAGATACGCAGTATTTT
TRBV27	few	TRBJ1-6	-	CASSSAVPGSPLHF	TGTGCCAGCAGTTCGGCAGTACCGGGTTCACCCCTCCACTTT
TRBV7-9	-	TRBJ1-2	TRBD1	CASTLKTGHGYTF	TGTGCCAGTACCTTAAAGACAGGGCATGGCTACACCTTC
TRBV28	-	TRBJ2-1	-	CASTTRTLATSYNEQFF	TGTGCCAGCACAACACGAACGCTAGCGACCTCCTACAATGAGCAGTTCTTC
TRBV29-1	medium-sized	TRBJ2-5	TRBD2	CSARDGLVVPQYF	TGCAGCGCTAGAGACGGACTAGTGGTCCCCCAGTACTTC
TRBV10-3	-	TRBJ2-2	-	CAISESTTGPGELFF	TGTGCCATCAGTGAGTCGACTACGGGTCCCGGGGAGCTGTTTTTT
TRBV7-9	-	TRBJ2-5	TRBD2	CASSLRASGSGETQYF	TGTGCCAGCAGCTTGCGGGCTAGCGGGAGTGGTGAGACCCAGTACTTC
TRBV5-4	-	TRBJ2-6	-	CASSEGRLSGANVLTF	TGTGCCAGCAGCGAGGGTCGTCTCTCTGGGGCCAACGTCCTGACTTTC
TRBV7-2	few	TRBJ2-4	TRBD2	CASSGGLAINIQYF	TGTGCCAGCAGCGGGGGACTAGCGATAAACATTCAGTACTTC
TRBV28	-	TRBJ2-3	TRBD2	CASRSSGITDTQYF	TGTGCCAGCAGGAGTAGCGGGATCACAGATACGCAGTATTTT
TRBV2	-	TRBJ1-2	-	CASRPGPNYGYTF	TGTGCCAGCAGACCGGGACCTAACTATGGCTACACCTTC
TRBV6-5	-	TRBJ1-5	TRBD1	CASSYTNRGGNQPQHF	TGTGCCAGCAGTTACACGAACAGGGGCGGGAATCAGCCCCAGCATTTT
TRBV6-4	-	TRBJ2-7	-	CASSDGPTYEQYF	TGTGCCAGCAGTGACGGTCCAACCTACGAGCAGTACTTC
TRBV29-1	-	TRBJ1-1	TRBD1	CSVDTGGNTEAFF	TGCAGCGTGGATACAGGGGGCAACACTGAAGCTTTCTTT
TRBV7-6	few	TRBJ2-2	TRBD2	CASSPQAGAYGELFF	TGTGCCAGCAGCCCCCAAGCGGGAGCCTACGGGGAGCTGTTTTTT
TRBV4-1	-	TRBJ1-1	TRBD1	CASSRPTGAGEAFF	TGCGCCAGCAGCCGGCCGACAGGGGCGGGTGAAGCTTTCTTT
TRBV28	-	TRBJ2-5	-	CASSLVQGFETQYF	TGTGCCAGCAGTTTAGTACAGGGTTTTGAGACCCAGTACTTC
TRBV6-1	-	TRBJ2-3	-	CASSEALEIDTQYF	TGTGCCAGCAGTGAAGCGCTAGAAATAGATACGCAGTATTTT
TRBV7-6	few	TRBJ1-2	-	CASSLSREGGYTF	TGTGCCAGCAGCTTATCGCGGGAGGGTGGCTACACCTTC
TRBV7-9	-	TRBJ1-6	-	CASSLGQGSYNSPLHF	TGTGCCAGCAGCTTAGGTCAGGGATCCTATAATTCACCCCTCCACTTT
TRBV6-7	-	TRBJ2-1	-	CASSYSSGATYNEQFF	TGTGCCAGCAGTTACTCGTCCGGGGCTACCTACAATGAGCAGTTCTTC
TRBV6-1	-	TRBJ2-7	TRBD1	CASSGRDRGPGGEQYF	TGTGCCAGCAGTGGCCGGGACAGGGGACCCGGAGGGGAGCAGTACTTC
TRBV10-3	-	TRBJ2-2	TRBD1	CAIRPRGDRGTGELFF	TGTGCCATCAGACCTAGAGGGGACAGAGGCACCGGGGAGCTGTTTTTT
TRBV7-9	few	TRBJ1-5	-	CASSQGGQPQHF	TGTGCCAGCAGCCAAGGGGGTCAGCCCCAGCATTTT
TRBV11-2	-	TRBJ2-1	-	CASSTLGRSNEQFF	TGTGCCAGCAGCACCCTGGGCCGCTCCAATGAGCAGTTCTTC
TRBV6-4	once	TRBJ2-1	TRBD2	CASSDSSGSYNEQFF	TGTGCCAGCAGTGACTCTAGCGGGAGCTACAATGAGCAGTTCTTC
TRBV6-1	-	TRBJ2-1	TRBD2	CASSESLAGAYNEQFF	TGTGCCAGCAGTGAATCCCTAGCGGGAGCCTACAATGAGCAGTTCTTC
TRBV2	-	TRBJ2-3	-	CASSGRLSTDTQYF	TGTGCCAGCAGTGGTAGGCTTAGCACAGATACGCAGTATTTT
TRBV11-2	-	TRBJ1-1	-	CASSFFQGTPNTEAFF	TGTGCCAGCAGCTTCTTTCAGGGAACGCCGAACACTGAAGCTTTCTTT